The rows below give T cell receptor beta chains drawn from one sample of a study of shared clonotypes between healthy human individuals. Sequenced by immunoSEQ multiplex PCR; TCRdb stores in-frame clones only, minus some. The repertoire holds some 2.3 million clones, with just over 90% as singletons. The sample comprised naive CD4+ T cells from PBMCs. These receptor sequences come from a man younger than 35 in good health. Some clones in this sample may be carry-over from other donors' samples. Each CDR3 is given with its conserved first and last residue. A D gene is named only where the DNA matches it firmly. Clone size is stated in some rows and not others, as once, few, many or a class when expanded.

cdr3_aa: CASSSYSGSTDTQYF
cdr3_nt: TGTGCCAGCAGCTCTTATAGCGGGAGCACAGATACGCAGTATTTT
clone_size: NA
cdr3_length: 15
v_call: TRBV11-2
j_call: TRBJ2-3
d_call: TRBD2

cdr3_aa: CASSEREGWYGQYF
cdr3_nt: TGTGCCAGCAGTGAACGGGAGGGGTGGTACGGGCAGTACTTC
clone_size: NA
cdr3_length: 14
v_call: TRBV2
j_call: TRBJ2-7
d_call: TRBD2

cdr3_aa: CASSKANPCSGNTIYF
cdr3_nt: TGTGCCAGCAGCAAAGCGAACCCTTGCTCTGGAAACACCATATATTTT
clone_size: once
cdr3_length: 16
v_call: TRBV21-1
j_call: TRBJ1-3
d_call: NA

cdr3_aa: CASSQRDSYGYTF
cdr3_nt: TGCGCCAGCAGCCAAAGGGACTCCTATGGCTACACCTTC
clone_size: NA
cdr3_length: 13
v_call: TRBV4-1
j_call: TRBJ1-2
d_call: NA

cdr3_aa: CSAGIGTGGNEQYF
cdr3_nt: TGCAGCGCCGGGATAGGGACAGGTGGGAACGAGCAGTACTTC
clone_size: NA
cdr3_length: 14
v_call: TRBV29-1
j_call: TRBJ2-7
d_call: TRBD1

cdr3_aa: CASREGGRNEKLFF
cdr3_nt: TGTGCCAGCAGAGAAGGGGGGAGGAATGAAAAACTGTTTTTT
clone_size: NA
cdr3_length: 14
v_call: TRBV7-8
j_call: TRBJ1-4
d_call: NA

cdr3_aa: CAWSDGGQIIYTEAFF
cdr3_nt: TGTGCCTGGAGCGACGGAGGACAGATCATTTACACTGAAGCTTTCTTT
clone_size: few
cdr3_length: 16
v_call: TRBV30
j_call: TRBJ1-1
d_call: NA

cdr3_aa: CASSGQLLSTDTQYF
cdr3_nt: TGTGCCAGCAGCGGACAGCTCCTAAGCACAGATACGCAGTATTTT
clone_size: NA
cdr3_length: 15
v_call: TRBV7-9
j_call: TRBJ2-3
d_call: NA

cdr3_aa: CASSSSDYQQFF
cdr3_nt: TGTGCCAGCAGCTCCTCGGACTATCAGCAGTTCTTC
clone_size: NA
cdr3_length: 12
v_call: TRBV11-2
j_call: TRBJ2-1
d_call: NA

cdr3_aa: CASSLSSPEGYTF
cdr3_nt: TGTGCCAGCAGCTTAAGTAGTCCAGAGGGCTACACCTTC
clone_size: NA
cdr3_length: 13
v_call: TRBV11-1
j_call: TRBJ1-2
d_call: NA

cdr3_aa: CASSLAPGTVQETQYF
cdr3_nt: TGCGCCAGCAGCTTGGCCCCCGGGACAGTTCAAGAGACCCAGTACTTC
clone_size: NA
cdr3_length: 16
v_call: TRBV5-1
j_call: TRBJ2-5
d_call: TRBD1

cdr3_aa: CATSSYGGLAKNIQYF
cdr3_nt: TGTGCCACCAGCTCGTATGGAGGACTAGCCAAAAACATTCAGTACTTC
clone_size: NA
cdr3_length: 16
v_call: TRBV15
j_call: TRBJ2-4
d_call: NA

cdr3_aa: CASSLPGLAGGWNEQFF
cdr3_nt: TGTGCCAGCAGTTTACCGGGACTAGCGGGAGGGTGGAATGAGCAGTTCTTC
clone_size: NA
cdr3_length: 17
v_call: TRBV28
j_call: TRBJ2-1
d_call: TRBD2

cdr3_aa: CASRGRKGIAKNIQYF
cdr3_nt: TGTGCCAGCAGGGGGCGGAAGGGGATAGCCAAAAACATTCAGTACTTC
clone_size: NA
cdr3_length: 16
v_call: TRBV28
j_call: TRBJ2-4
d_call: NA

cdr3_aa: CASSARTEQFF
cdr3_nt: TGTGCCAGCAGTGCCAGAACAGAGCAGTTCTTC
clone_size: NA
cdr3_length: 11
v_call: TRBV6-1
j_call: TRBJ2-1
d_call: NA

cdr3_aa: CASSEEGGAYNEQFF
cdr3_nt: TGCGCCAGCAGTGAAGAGGGAGGGGCCTACAATGAGCAGTTCTTC
clone_size: NA
cdr3_length: 15
v_call: TRBV10-2
j_call: TRBJ2-1
d_call: TRBD2

cdr3_aa: CASSTGQGVRNEQYF
cdr3_nt: TGTGCCAGCAGTACCGGACAGGGGGTTCGCAACGAGCAGTACTTC
clone_size: NA
cdr3_length: 15
v_call: TRBV6-5
j_call: TRBJ2-7
d_call: TRBD1

cdr3_aa: CASSLVLAGAVGQFF
cdr3_nt: TGCGCCAGCAGCTTGGTACTAGCGGGGGCAGTTGGGCAGTTCTTC
clone_size: NA
cdr3_length: 15
v_call: TRBV5-1
j_call: TRBJ2-1
d_call: TRBD2

cdr3_aa: CASSLTGQGPYQETQYF
cdr3_nt: TGTGCCAGCAGTTTAACTGGACAGGGCCCGTACCAAGAGACCCAGTACTTC
clone_size: NA
cdr3_length: 17
v_call: TRBV27
j_call: TRBJ2-5
d_call: TRBD1

cdr3_aa: CAIGRRGDSNTEAFF
cdr3_nt: TGTGCCATCGGGAGACGTGGTGACTCGAACACTGAAGCTTTCTTT
clone_size: NA
cdr3_length: 15
v_call: TRBV10-3
j_call: TRBJ1-1
d_call: NA

cdr3_aa: CASSPGGVRAGLEQYF
cdr3_nt: TGCGCCAGCAGCCCCGGAGGGGTCAGAGCGGGACTCGAGCAGTACTTC
clone_size: once
cdr3_length: 16
v_call: TRBV5-1
j_call: TRBJ2-7
d_call: TRBD2

cdr3_aa: CASSYGGSSYNEQFF
cdr3_nt: TGTGCCAGCAGTTACGGTGGGAGCTCCTACAATGAGCAGTTCTTC
clone_size: NA
cdr3_length: 15
v_call: TRBV6-6
j_call: TRBJ2-1
d_call: NA

cdr3_aa: CASIGTAISGANVLTF
cdr3_nt: TGTGCCAGCATAGGGACAGCGATTTCTGGGGCCAACGTCCTGACTTTC
clone_size: once
cdr3_length: 16
v_call: TRBV27
j_call: TRBJ2-6
d_call: TRBD1